This T cell receptor beta chain was recovered during a study of CD8 T cells in Susac syndrome. Whole-study findings and limits: The TCR sequencing and HLA analysis in the study involved a relatively small number of individuals, as the study acknowledged.

Remarks on this clonotype: Its antigen is still unknown.

Negative isolation was used for CD8+ and CD4+ T cells, and FACS enrichment was applied to TEMRA cells. The authors reverse transcribed roughly 0.45 to 1 ug RNA with random hexamers. MiXCR, run by TCRdb on the immunoSEQ multiplex PCR reads, gives a single entry per CDR3 protein. Of approximately 210,000 distinct CDR3 sequences listed, about 95% are singletons. The CDR3 is made up of 16 amino acids. V was trimmed by 5 bases and J by 6 bases, leaving 22 bases between them. CDR1 is SGHTA, CDR2 FQGNSA, per germline. Material for sequencing was CD4+ T cells from PBMCs. This rearrangement joins TRBV7-2 to TRBJ1-2; D perhaps matches TRBD1 (5 bases). The origin of this receptor is a human donor with multiple sclerosis. In nucleotides, the CDR3 is TGTGCCAGCAGCCTAAGGAGCAGGGAGGTGTGGGATGGCTACACCTTC. Residues: CASSLRSREVWDGYTF.